The sequence of this TCR beta chain was determined in a study of Ad26.COV2.S vaccination and SARS-CoV-2 variants. Study-level information: Each vaccinee took Ad26.COV2.S intramuscularly, once or twice 56 days apart.

This clone has a single count. The antigen remains unidentified. Sequencing used immunoSEQ multiplex PCR; TCRdb keeps in-frame clones, though not all of them. This sample has 200,000 to 250,000 clones, with approximately 87% found just once. The germline CDR1 and CDR2 sequences are SGHAT and FQNNGV. The CDR3 runs to 15 residues. V was shortened by 4 bases and J by 4 bases, with 14 bases between the two germline ends. Treatment denoted: roughly 18 received Ad26.COV2.S at low or high dose, single or two shots; about five received placebo; per-sample allocation not given. Day 63 after the first vaccine or placebo injection was the time point for sampling. In the vaccine, an Ad26 vector expressed the SARS-CoV-2 spike of the Wuhan strain. General study results and limits: There was reportedly substantial breadth in spike-specific CD8+ and CD4+ T cell responses after vaccination. Quantification of TCR breadth and depth may have yielded underestimates of total T cell responses.

The chain couples TRBV11-2 to TRBJ1-5, with no clear D. Sample: peripheral blood, taken in a trial of Ad26.COV2.S vaccine versus placebo. The sequence came from a person aged 18 to 59 who received the Ad26.COV2.S COVID-19 vaccine or a placebo. The CDR3 here is CASSSDGGYNQPQHF. DNA for the CDR3: TGTGCCAGCAGCTCCGACGGAGGGTATAATCAGCCCCAGCATTTT.